This T cell receptor (beta chain) was sequenced in a study of T cell responses to AZD1222 COVID-19 vaccine. Findings and caveats of the study: Only after the peak T cell response were repertoires sampled. The CD4 TCRs associated with vaccination extended across spike and predominated at 160-218 and 743-854.

As regards this clone: The antigen is undetermined.

CDR3 length equals 13 residues. V was clipped by 6 bases and J by 5 bases, with 13 bases between them. Germline assignment: CDR1 MNHEY and CDR2 SVGAGI. Sequenced by immunoSEQ multiplex PCR; TCRdb stores in-frame clones only, minus some. Found here are over 110,000 clones, around nine tenths of them singletons; the top ten hold roughly 1.8%. The specimen was peripheral blood, collected on day 0 of AZD1222 vaccination. The TCR originated in an adult in good health. This chain links TRBV6-5 with TRBJ1-1, with D possibly matching TRBD1 (5 bases). CDR3 residues: CASSADSETEAFF. CDR3 DNA sequence: TGTGCCAGCAGCGCCGACAGCGAGACTGAAGCTTTCTTT.